The sequence of this T cell receptor (beta chain) was determined in a study of blood T cell repertoires in COVID-19. About the research overall: Some COVID-19 samples were acute and others convalescent; all came from the United States, Italy and Spain.

This table comes from immunoSEQ multiplex PCR, and its TCRdb copy is limited to in-frame clones, with some not included. Here the sample spans about 140,000 clones, 70% to 90% being singletons. Germline values: CDR1 SGHRS, CDR2 YFSETQ. The J segment lost 1 base and the V segment lost 4 bases, leaving 3 bases of the junction unmatched. The length of the CDR3 is 15 residues. Notes on this clone: The sample has other DNA sequences that encode this CDR3 too.

This TCR was sampled from a woman in her sixties or seventies with acute or convalescent COVID-19. V and J are TRBV5-1 and TRBJ2-3; TRBD2 matches 10 bases. Material: peripheral blood. The CDR3, as DNA: TGCGCCAGCAGCCTAGGACTAGCGGGCACAGATACGCAGTATTTT. It is translated as CASSLGLAGTDTQYF. Drawing the rest from reference TRBV5-1 and TRBJ2-3, the complete variable domain is KAGVTQTPRYLIKTRGQQVTLSCSPISGHRSVSWYQQTPGQGLQFLFEYFSETQRNKGNFPGRFSGRQFSNSRSEMNVSTLELGDSALYLCASSLGLAGTDTQYFGPGTRLTVL.